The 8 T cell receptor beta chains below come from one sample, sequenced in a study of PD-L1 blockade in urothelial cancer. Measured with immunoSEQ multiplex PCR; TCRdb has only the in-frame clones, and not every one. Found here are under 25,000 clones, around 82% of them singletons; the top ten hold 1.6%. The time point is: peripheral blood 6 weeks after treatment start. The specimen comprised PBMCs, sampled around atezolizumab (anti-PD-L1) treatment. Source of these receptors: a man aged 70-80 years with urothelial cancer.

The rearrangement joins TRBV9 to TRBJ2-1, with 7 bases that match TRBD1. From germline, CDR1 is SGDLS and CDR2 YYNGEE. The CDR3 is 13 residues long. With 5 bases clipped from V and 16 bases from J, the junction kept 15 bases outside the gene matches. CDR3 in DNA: TGTGCCAGCAGTCCGGGACAGTCTCCTTCAACATTCTTC. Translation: CASSPGQSPSTFF. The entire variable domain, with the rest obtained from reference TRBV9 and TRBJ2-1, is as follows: DSGVTQTPKHLITATGQRVTLRCSPRSGDLSVYWYQQSLDQGLQFLIQYYNGEERAKGNILERFSAQQFPDLHSELNLSSLELGDSALYFCASSPGQSPSTFFGPGTRLTVL.

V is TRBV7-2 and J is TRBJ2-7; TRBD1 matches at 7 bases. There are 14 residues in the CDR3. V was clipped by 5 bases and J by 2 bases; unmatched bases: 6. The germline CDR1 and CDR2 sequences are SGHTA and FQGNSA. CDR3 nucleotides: TGTGCCAGCAGCCCGGACAGGACCACCTACGAGCAGTACTTC. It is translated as CASSPDRTTYEQYF.

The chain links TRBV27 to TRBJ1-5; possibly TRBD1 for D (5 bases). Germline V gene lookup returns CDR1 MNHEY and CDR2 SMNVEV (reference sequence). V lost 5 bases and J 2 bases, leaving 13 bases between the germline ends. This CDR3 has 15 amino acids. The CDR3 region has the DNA TGTGCCAGCAGTCCCCAGGGAAGTGGCAATCAGCCCCAGCATTTT. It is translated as CASSPQGSGNQPQHF.

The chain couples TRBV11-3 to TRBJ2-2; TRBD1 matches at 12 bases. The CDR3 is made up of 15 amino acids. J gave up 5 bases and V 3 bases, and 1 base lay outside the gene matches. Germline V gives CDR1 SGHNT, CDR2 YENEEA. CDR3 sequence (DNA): TGTGCCAGCAGCTTGGGACAGGGGGCAACCGGGGAGCTGTTTTTT. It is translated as CASSLGQGATGELFF.

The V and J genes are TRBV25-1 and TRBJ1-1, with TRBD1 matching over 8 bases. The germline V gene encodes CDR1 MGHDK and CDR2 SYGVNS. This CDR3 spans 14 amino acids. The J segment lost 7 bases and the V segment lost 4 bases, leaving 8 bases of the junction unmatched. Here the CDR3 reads CASSARGQAIEAFF. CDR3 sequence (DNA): TGTGCCAGCAGTGCCAGGGGACAGGCGATTGAAGCTTTCTTT.

CDR3 sequence: CATSIGQESSYEQYF. Written as DNA, the CDR3 is TGTGCCACCAGCATCGGACAGGAATCTTCCTACGAGCAGTACTTC. The chain couples TRBV15 to TRBJ2-7; 7 positions match TRBD1. The germline gives CDR1 LNHNV, CDR2 YYDKDF (reference sequence). V was pared by 4 bases and J by 1 base, with 7 bases of the junction left unmatched. This CDR3 contains 15 residues.

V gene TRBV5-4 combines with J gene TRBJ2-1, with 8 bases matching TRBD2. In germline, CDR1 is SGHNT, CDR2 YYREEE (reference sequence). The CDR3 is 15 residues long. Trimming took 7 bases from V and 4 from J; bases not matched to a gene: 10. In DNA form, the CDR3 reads TGTGCCAGCCGAGAATCGGGAGGGGCATACAATGAGCAGTTCTTC. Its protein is CASRESGGAYNEQFF.

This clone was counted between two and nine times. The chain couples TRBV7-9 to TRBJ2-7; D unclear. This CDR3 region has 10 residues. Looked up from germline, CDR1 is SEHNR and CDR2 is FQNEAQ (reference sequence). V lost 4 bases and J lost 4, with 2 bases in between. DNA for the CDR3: TGTGCCAGCAGCTCTTACGAGCAGTACTTC. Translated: CASSSYEQYF. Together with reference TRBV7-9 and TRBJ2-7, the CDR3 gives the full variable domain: DTGVSQNPRHKITKRGQNVTFRCDPISEHNRLYWYRQTLGQGPEFLTYFQNEAQLEKSRLLSDRFSAERPKGSFSTLEIQRTEQGDSAMYLCASSSYEQYFGPGTRLTVT.